Included here is one T cell receptor (beta chain) sequence, with context. Antigen specificity is unknown. The data stem from a study of T cell responses to AZD1222 COVID-19 vaccine. Study results and limitations: With two AZD1222 doses given, Spike-specific TCR breadth and depth both rose. CD4 TCRs covered the whole spike, strongest at regions 160-218 and 743-854.

The CDR3 runs to 17 residues. CDR1 is SGHTA, CDR2 FQGTGA, per germline. V was shortened by 0 bases and J by 2 bases, with 15 bases between the two germline ends. Some clones are missing from TCRdb's copy, which holds only in-frame ones; the method was immunoSEQ multiplex PCR. Among approximately 84,000 clones listed, around 85% were seen once. Here the sequenced sample was peripheral blood, taken 28 days after the second AZD1222 dose. The chain combines TRBV7-3 with TRBJ2-3; D is possibly TRBD1 (9 bases). This TCR derives from an adult who received the AZD1222 COVID-19 vaccine. The CDR3 protein is CASSLTGGDRATDTQYF. The CDR3 region has the DNA TGTGCCAGCAGCTTAACCGGGGGGGACAGGGCCACAGATACGCAGTATTTT.